The sequence of this T cell receptor (beta chain) was determined in a study of T-cell memory formation after mild COVID-19. Study-wide background: The two donors had largely donor-specific TCR clusters. General study points: Some SARS-CoV-2-responding clones were already detected in memory before infection. Mainly CM and EM harbored the contracting CD4+ clones; mainly EMRA harbored the CD8+ ones.

This clonotype was counted only a few times. Its specificity is not known. The CDR3 is made up of 13 amino acids. The V gene's germline CDR1 is SGDLS and CDR2 YYNGEE. The junction had 2 bases not matched to a gene; V was cut back by 1 base and J by 7 bases. From 5'RACE with constant-segment primers came TCR alpha and TCR beta cDNA libraries that carried sample barcodes and UMIs. From the 5' RACE reads, TCRdb called clonotypes with MiXCR, one entry per CDR3 protein. The repertoire holds 550,000 to 700,000 distinct CDR3 sequences, with under 20% as singletons. The chain uses TRBV9 and TRBJ2-1; 7 bases map to TRBD2. Sequences were obtained from PBMCs or a T cell subset sorted from them (not recorded which). The receptor was isolated from an adult woman who had mild COVID-19 (a few samples of this study predate the infection). Cell type and time point are not known. This CDR3 reads CASSVQAGNEQFF. CDR3 nucleotides: TGTGCCAGCAGCGTACAAGCGGGGAATGAGCAGTTCTTC.